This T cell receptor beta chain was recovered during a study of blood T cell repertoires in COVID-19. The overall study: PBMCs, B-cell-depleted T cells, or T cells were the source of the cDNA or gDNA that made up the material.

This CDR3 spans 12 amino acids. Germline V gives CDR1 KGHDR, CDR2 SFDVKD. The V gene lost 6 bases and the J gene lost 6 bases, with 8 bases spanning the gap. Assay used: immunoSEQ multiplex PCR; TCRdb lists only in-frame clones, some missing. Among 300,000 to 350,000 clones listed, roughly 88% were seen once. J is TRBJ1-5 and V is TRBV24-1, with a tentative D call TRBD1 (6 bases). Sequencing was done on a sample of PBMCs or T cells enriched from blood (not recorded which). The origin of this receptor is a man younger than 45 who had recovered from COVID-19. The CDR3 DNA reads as TGTGCCACCAGTCGGGGGGCTCAGCCCCAGCATTTT. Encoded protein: CATSRGAQPQHF.